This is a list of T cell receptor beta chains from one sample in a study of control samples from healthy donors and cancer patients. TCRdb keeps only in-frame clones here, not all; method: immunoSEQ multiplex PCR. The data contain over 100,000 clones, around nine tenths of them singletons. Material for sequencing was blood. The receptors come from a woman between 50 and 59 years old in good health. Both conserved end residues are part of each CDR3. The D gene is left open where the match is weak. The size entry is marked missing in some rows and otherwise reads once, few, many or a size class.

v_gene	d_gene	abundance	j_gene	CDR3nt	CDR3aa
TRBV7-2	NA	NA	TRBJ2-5	TGTGCCAGCAGCCAGGGGATGGTTGAAACCCAGTACTTC	CASSQGMVETQYF
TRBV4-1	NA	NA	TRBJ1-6	TGCGCCAGCAGCCAAACCGGAGCTCCGATAGGTTCACCCCTCCACTTT	CASSQTGAPIGSPLHF
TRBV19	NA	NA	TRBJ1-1	TGTGCCAGTACCGGGGCCCCCAGAGAAGCTTTCTTT	CASTGAPREAFF
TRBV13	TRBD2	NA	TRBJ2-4	TGTGCCAGCAGCATGACTAGCGGTCTGAAAAACATTCAGTACTTC	CASSMTSGLKNIQYF
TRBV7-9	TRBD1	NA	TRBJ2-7	TGTGCCAGCAGCTTAACGACAGGGCATGAGCAGTACTTC	CASSLTTGHEQYF
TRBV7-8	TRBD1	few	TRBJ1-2	TGTGCCAGCAGCGTCGACAGGGGTTTGAGGGATGGCTACACCTTC	CASSVDRGLRDGYTF
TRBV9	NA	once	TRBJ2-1	TGTGCCAGCAGCGTAGATCGAGCAGAGCAGTTCTTC	CASSVDRAEQFF
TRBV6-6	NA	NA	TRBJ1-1	TGTGCCAGCAGTTACTCGATTAACCAGAGGAACACTGAAGCTTTCTTT	CASSYSINQRNTEAFF
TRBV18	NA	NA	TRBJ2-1	TGTGCCAGCTGCCGAGGGGGGGCTGACTACAATGAGCAGTTCTTC	CASCRGGADYNEQFF
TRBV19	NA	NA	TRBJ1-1	TGTGCCAGTAGTATAGTCGCCGCGACAGGTTCAGGGGAAGCTTTCTTT	CASSIVAATGSGEAFF
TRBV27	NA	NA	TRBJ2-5	TGTGCCGTCTGGGGTGAGGGAGAGACCCAGTACTTC	CAVWGEGETQYF
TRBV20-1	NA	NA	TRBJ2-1	TGCAGTGCTAGTGAGATAGCGAACAATGAGCAGTTCTTC	CSASEIANNEQFF
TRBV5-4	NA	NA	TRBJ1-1	TGTGCCAGCAGCTTGGGGCTGGCTGAAGCTTTCTTT	CASSLGLAEAFF
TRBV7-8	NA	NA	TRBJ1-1	TGTGCCAGCAGCTTAGGGGCAGGCACTGAAGCTTTCTTT	CASSLGAGTEAFF
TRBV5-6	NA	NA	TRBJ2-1	TGTGCCAGCAGCTTGGCTGGGACCAACAATGAGCAGTTCTTC	CASSLAGTNNEQFF
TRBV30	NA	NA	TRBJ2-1	TGTGCCTGGAGAGCAGGTAGCTCCTACAATGAGCAGTTCTTC	CAWRAGSSYNEQFF
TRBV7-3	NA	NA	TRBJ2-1	TGTGCCAGCAGCTCTGCTGGGCTCTCCTACAATGAGCAGTTCTTC	CASSSAGLSYNEQFF
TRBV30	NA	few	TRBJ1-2	TGTGCCTGGAGTAGAAAACAGATCTATGGCTACACCTTC	CAWSRKQIYGYTF
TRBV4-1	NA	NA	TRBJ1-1	TGCGCCAGCAGCCGATGGTTGGGAATTAATAATGAACGGGCTGAAGCTTTCTTT	CASSRWLGINNERAEAFF
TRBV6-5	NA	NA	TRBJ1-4	TGTGCCAGCAGGACGGGGCCGGCTAATGAAAAACTGTTTTTT	CASRTGPANEKLFF
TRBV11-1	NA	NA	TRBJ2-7	TGTGCCAGCAGCTATGGGGGGTTTGTGGGCGACGAGCAGTACTTC	CASSYGGFVGDEQYF
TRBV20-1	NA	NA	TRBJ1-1	TGCAGTGCTGGCCATAGAGCTTTCTTT	CSAGHRAFF
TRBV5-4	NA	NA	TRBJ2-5	TGTGCCAGCAGCTTGGCTGACGGCCAAGAGACCCAGTACTTC	CASSLADGQETQYF
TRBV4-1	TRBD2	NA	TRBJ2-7	TGCGCCAGCAGCCAAGAACTAGCGTACTACGAGCAGTACTTC	CASSQELAYYEQYF
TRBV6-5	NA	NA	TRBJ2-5	TGTGCCAGCAGCGCTAAACGAGAGACCCAGTACTTC	CASSAKRETQYF
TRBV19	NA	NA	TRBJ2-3	TGTGCCAGTAGTATAGATTGGGCAGATACGCAGTATTTT	CASSIDWADTQYF
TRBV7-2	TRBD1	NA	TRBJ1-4	TGTGCCAGCAGCTTAGAGCCAGGGGGTGGTGAAAAACTGTTTTTT	CASSLEPGGGEKLFF
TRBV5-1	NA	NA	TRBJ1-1	TGCGCCAGCAGCTTGGGCGGCCAGAACACTGAAGCTTTCTTT	CASSLGGQNTEAFF
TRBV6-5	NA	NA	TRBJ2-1	TGTGCCAGCAGTAGCTTTGAGAATGAGCAGTTCTTC	CASSSFENEQFF
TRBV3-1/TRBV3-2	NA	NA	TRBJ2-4	TGTGCCAGCAGCGCTATAGGAGCCAAAAACATTCAGTACTTC	CASSAIGAKNIQYF
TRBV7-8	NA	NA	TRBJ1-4	TGTGCCAGCAGCCCCCGGTGGCTAAATGAAAAACTGTTTTTT	CASSPRWLNEKLFF
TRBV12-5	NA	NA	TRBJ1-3	TGTGCTAGTGGGCTTACCGCGGGGGCTGGAAACACCATATATTTT	CASGLTAGAGNTIYF
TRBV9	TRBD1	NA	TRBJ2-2	TGTGCCAGCAGGGGACAGGGTTCGAACACCGGGGAGCTGTTTTTT	CASRGQGSNTGELFF
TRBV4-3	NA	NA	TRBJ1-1	TGCGCCAGCAGCCAAGAAGACCACAGGGTAACTGAAGCTTTCTTT	CASSQEDHRVTEAFF
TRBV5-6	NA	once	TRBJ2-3	TGTGCCAGCAGCACAGTGGGGACGGTACAAGGGAGCACGCAGTATTTT	CASSTVGTVQGSTQYF